The sample holds many counts of the clone carrying this T cell receptor beta chain. As yet, its antigen is unknown. TCRdb used MiXCR to reprocess the 5' RACE reads, holding one entry per CDR3 protein. This sample has 36,000 or so distinct CDR3 sequences, with 4.5% to 6% found just once. This record belongs to a study of CD8 T cells in ankylosing spondylitis. The length of the CDR3 is 13 residues. CDR1 is SGHTA, CDR2 FQGNSA, per germline. Between the trimmed V and J ends, which lost 5 bases and 3 bases, there was a span of 10 bases. Overall study results and limits: Disease-linked clones reportedly concentrated significantly in matched ankylosing spondylitis synovial fluid.

The sequenced sample consisted of blood, either unsorted or a sorted T cell fraction (not recorded which). The J gene is TRBJ2-5, the V gene TRBV7-2; D possibly corresponds to TRBD1 (6 bases). The source is a male donor with ankylosing spondylitis or in good health (not recorded which). The CDR3 here is CASSADREETQYF. The CDR3 DNA reads as TGTGCCAGCAGCGCGGACAGAGAAGAGACCCAGTACTTC.